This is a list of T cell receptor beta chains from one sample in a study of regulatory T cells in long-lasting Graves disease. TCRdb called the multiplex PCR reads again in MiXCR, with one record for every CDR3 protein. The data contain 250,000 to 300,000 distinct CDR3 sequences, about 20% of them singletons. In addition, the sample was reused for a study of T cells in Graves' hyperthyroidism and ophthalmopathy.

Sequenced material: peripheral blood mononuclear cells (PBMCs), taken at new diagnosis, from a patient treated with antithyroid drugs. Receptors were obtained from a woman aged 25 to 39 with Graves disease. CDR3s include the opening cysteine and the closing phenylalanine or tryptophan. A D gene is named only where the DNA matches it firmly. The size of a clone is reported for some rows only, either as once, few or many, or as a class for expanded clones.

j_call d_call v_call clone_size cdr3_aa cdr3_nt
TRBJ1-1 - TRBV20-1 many CSARRGYTEAFF TGCAGTGCCCGCCGGGGTTACACTGAAGCTTTCTTT
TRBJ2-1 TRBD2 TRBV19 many CASSGTRGGWGSYNEQFF TGTGCCAGTAGCGGGACTAGAGGTGGGTGGGGCTCCTACAATGAGCAGTTCTTC
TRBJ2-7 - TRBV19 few CASSIGQRSSYEQYF TGTGCCAGTAGTATAGGCCAGCGGAGCTCCTACGAGCAGTACTTC
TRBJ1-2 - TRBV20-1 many CSAREREAYYGYTF TGCAGTGCTAGAGAACGGGAAGCTTACTATGGCTACACCTTC
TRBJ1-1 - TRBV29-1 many CSVDSFEAFF TGCAGCGTTGACAGCTTTGAAGCTTTCTTT
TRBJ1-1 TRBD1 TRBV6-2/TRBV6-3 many CASTQGVNTEAFF TGTGCCAGCACCCAGGGGGTGAACACTGAAGCTTTCTTT
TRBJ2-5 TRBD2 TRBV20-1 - CSATSIAGAHIGETQYF TGCAGTGCAACATCCATAGCGGGGGCCCATATTGGAGAGACCCAGTACTTC
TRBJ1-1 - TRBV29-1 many CSVTRVLRPEAFF TGCAGCGTAACTAGGGTGTTACGTCCTGAAGCTTTCTTT
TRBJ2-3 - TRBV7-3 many CASSLGQRTDTQYF TGTGCCAGCAGCCTTGGACAGCGCACAGATACGCAGTATTTT
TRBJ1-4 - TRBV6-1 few CASTPGRHNEKLFF TGTGCCAGCACCCCGGGACGGCATAATGAAAAACTGTTTTTT
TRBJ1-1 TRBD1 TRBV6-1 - CASSTHRQGSTEAFF TGTGCCAGCAGTACCCACAGACAGGGATCCACTGAAGCTTTCTTT
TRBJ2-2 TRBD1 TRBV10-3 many CAISPGQGDTGELFF TGTGCCATCAGCCCGGGACAGGGGGACACCGGGGAGCTGTTTTTT
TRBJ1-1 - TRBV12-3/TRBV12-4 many CASSFYRGRGGTEAFF TGTGCCAGCAGTTTTTATCGTGGAAGAGGGGGCACTGAAGCTTTCTTT
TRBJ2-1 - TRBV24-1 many CATSDSTVNNEQFF TGTGCCACCAGTGATTCGACCGTAAACAATGAGCAGTTCTTC
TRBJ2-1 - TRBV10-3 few CAIRETEWGEQFF TGTGCCATCAGAGAGACCGAGTGGGGTGAGCAGTTCTTC
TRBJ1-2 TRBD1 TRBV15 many CATHGDSSGYTF TGTGCCACCCACGGGGACAGTTCCGGCTACACCTTC
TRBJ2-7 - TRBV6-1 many CASSPNLDSPYEQYF TGTGCCAGCAGCCCCAACCTAGACAGTCCCTACGAGCAGTACTTC
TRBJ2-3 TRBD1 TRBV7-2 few CASSLRWRTGSTDTQYF TGTGCCAGCAGCTTGCGGTGGAGGACAGGGAGCACAGATACGCAGTATTTT
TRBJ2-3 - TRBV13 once CASSRSPDGDTQYF TGTGCCAGCAGTCGGAGTCCCGACGGAGATACGCAGTATTTT
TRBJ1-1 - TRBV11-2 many CASSFRANTEAFF TGTGCCAGCAGCTTTAGGGCGAACACTGAAGCTTTCTTT
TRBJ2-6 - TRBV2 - CASSRDKAGANVLTF TGTGCCAGCAGCCGGGACAAGGCTGGGGCCAACGTCCTGACTTTC
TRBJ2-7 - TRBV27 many CASSLGQLPTSYYEQYF TGTGCCAGCAGTTTAGGCCAGCTACCGACCTCGTACTACGAGCAGTACTTC
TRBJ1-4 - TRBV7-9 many CASSPPEDNEKLFF TGTGCCAGCAGCCCCCCCGAGGACAATGAAAAACTGTTTTTT
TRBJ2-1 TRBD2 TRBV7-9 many CASIVGLAVGYEQFF TGTGCCAGCATAGTCGGGCTAGCGGTGGGTTATGAGCAGTTCTTC
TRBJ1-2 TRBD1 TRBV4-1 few CASSQSPGQVSYGYTF TGCGCCAGCAGCCAATCCCCGGGACAGGTTTCCTATGGCTACACCTTC
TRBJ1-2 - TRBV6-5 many CASSYPEEVGGYTF TGTGCCAGCAGTTACCCTGAGGAAGTAGGAGGCTACACCTTC
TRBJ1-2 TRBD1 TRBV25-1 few CASSETGVRGYTF TGTGCCAGCAGTGAAACAGGGGTGAGGGGCTACACCTTC
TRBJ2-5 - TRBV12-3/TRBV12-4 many CASRPGPGEETQYF TGTGCCAGCAGACCGGGGCCGGGGGAAGAGACCCAGTACTTC
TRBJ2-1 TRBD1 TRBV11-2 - CASSPGTGQTYNEQFF TGTGCCAGCAGCCCGGGGACAGGGCAAACCTACAATGAGCAGTTCTTC
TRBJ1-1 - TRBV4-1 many CASSHALDREAFF TGCGCCAGCAGCCACGCACTGGACAGAGAAGCTTTCTTT
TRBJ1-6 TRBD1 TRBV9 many CASSVGPRAGGNSPLHF TGTGCCAGCAGCGTAGGCCCCAGGGCAGGGGGCAATTCACCCCTCCACTTT
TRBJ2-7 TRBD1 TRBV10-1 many CASSEGQGLPYEQYF TGCGCCAGCAGTGAGGGACAGGGTTTACCCTACGAGCAGTACTTC
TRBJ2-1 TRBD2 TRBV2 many CASRGGAGYNEQFF TGTGCCAGCCGCGGGGGGGCAGGTTACAATGAGCAGTTCTTC